The sample holds many counts of the clone carrying this T cell receptor beta chain. Antigen: not known. After removal of 4 bases from V and 5 bases from J, the junction contained 4 bases not matched to a gene. Per the germline V gene, CDR1 is SGHRS and CDR2 is YFSETQ. There are 14 residues in the CDR3. This sample stems from a study of CD8 T cells in ankylosing spondylitis. Findings and caveats of the study: Ankylosing spondylitis blood appeared to be characterized by a TCR beta motif of 7 to 9 highly homologous variants. Significant enrichment of disease-linked clones was reportedly seen in matched ankylosing spondylitis synovial fluid.

Libraries of TCR beta came from quantitative 5'-RACE with molecular barcodes. TCRdb re-called the 5' RACE reads through MiXCR, storing one row per CDR3 protein. This table holds under 300,000 distinct CDR3 sequences, over 8.5% found once. The chain has TRBV5-1 and TRBJ1-2; 11 nucleotides match TRBD1. This clonotype was sampled from a male donor with ankylosing spondylitis or in good health (not recorded which). Sequencing input: blood, either unsorted or a sorted T cell fraction (not recorded which). CDR3 nucleotides: TGCGCCAGCAGCACTGGACAGGGGGCGTATGGCTACACCTTC. It codes for CASSTGQGAYGYTF.